The 22 T cell receptor beta chains presented below share a single source sample, sequenced in a study of CD4+ T cells in melanoma. Data came from immunoSEQ multiplex PCR; TCRdb stores just in-frame clones and leaves some out. The sample carries around 12,000 clones, about three fifths recorded once. Sequencing was done on a sample of cells from a culture (not recorded whether cultured in vitro). All receptors derive from a human donor with melanoma.

J is TRBJ2-7 and V is TRBV10-1; 8 bases match TRBD2. CDR3 size: 16 residues. Germline assignment: CDR1 WNHNN and CDR2 SYGVQD (reference sequence). Losses at the gene ends were 3 bases for V and 2 bases for J; bases not matched to a gene: 9. In nucleotides, the CDR3 is TGCGCCAGCAGTGAAACCGCGGGGGGTAAGGCCTACGAGCAGTACTTC. Its protein product is CASSETAGGKAYEQYF.

The chain recombines TRBV5-6 with TRBJ1-6; a weak D match, TRBD1 (5 bases). This CDR3 is built from 15 residues. From germline, CDR1 is SGHDT and CDR2 YYEEEE. Trimming left V 4 bases short and J 2 bases short, with 10 bases between. In DNA form, the CDR3 reads TGTGCCAGCAGCGAGACAGCTACCTATAATTCACCCCTCCACTTT. Translated: CASSETATYNSPLHF.

This clone was recorded only once. This rearrangement joins TRBV6-6 to TRBJ1-1, with 7 positions matching TRBD1. The CDR3 length is 16 residues. In germline, CDR1 is MNHNY, CDR2 SVGAGI (reference sequence). Trimming at V came to 6 bases and at J to 0 bases, leaving 10 bases not matched to a gene. CDR3: CASSHSRTGLNTEAFF. In DNA form, the CDR3 reads TGTGCCAGCAGCCATTCCCGGACAGGCTTGAACACTGAAGCTTTCTTT.

By share, this clone ranks as medium-sized. The chain recombines TRBV7-2 with TRBJ2-7, with 9 bases fitting TRBD1. The V gene end was trimmed by 4 bases and the J gene end by 4 bases; junction bases not matched to a gene: 5. The germline V gene has CDR1 SGHTA and CDR2 FQGNSA. The CDR3 sequence is 14 residues long. CDR3 sequence reads: CASSSDRGRYEQYF. The DNA of the CDR3 is TGTGCCAGCAGCTCGGACAGGGGAAGATACGAGCAGTACTTC.

The V and J genes are TRBV2 and TRBJ2-1; 10 bases are shared with TRBD2. The germline CDR1 and CDR2 sequences are SNHLY and FYNNEI. Germline trimming cut 4 bases from V and 4 bases from J; bases unmatched to any gene: 13. The CDR3 loop spans 18 amino acids. The CDR3 sequence: CASSARGASGGGYNEQFF. DNA for the CDR3: TGTGCCAGCAGTGCCCGGGGGGCTAGCGGGGGAGGATACAATGAGCAGTTCTTC.

The genes are TRBV10-3 and TRBJ1-5; tentative D call: TRBD1 (6 bases). This CDR3 region has 13 residues. Trimming removed 5 bases from V and 4 bases from J, with 9 bases in between. Germline CDR1 ENHRY, CDR2 SYGVKD. The DNA for the CDR3 is TGTGCCATCAGTCCAGGGGAGAATCAGCCCCAGCATTTT. Its protein product is CAISPGENQPQHF.

The chain combines TRBV6-5 with TRBJ2-5; 9 nucleotides match TRBD1. The J call may not be correct, given that the DNA end is closer to TRBJ2-7. This CDR3 spans 15 amino acids. Germline V CDR1 and CDR2: MNHEY, SVGAGI. CDR3 sequence: CASSLLGQGKYEQYF. In nucleotides, the CDR3 is TGTGCCAGCAGCCTACTAGGACAGGGGAAATACGAGCAGTACTTC.

The CDR3 loop reads CASSPQSANYGYTF. The CDR3 DNA reads TGTGCCAGCTCACCTCAGTCAGCTAACTATGGCTACACCTTC. The rearrangement links TRBV18 to TRBJ1-2; D not certain. Trimming removed 3 bases at V and 0 bases at J, with 8 bases between. From germline, CDR1 is KGHSH and CDR2 LQKENI. There are 14 residues in the CDR3.

The V call is TRBV5-1, the J call TRBJ2-7; no clear D. Germline lookup yields CDR1 SGHRS and CDR2 YFSETQ. CDR3 length: 15 amino acids. Deletions cut 0 bases from V and 0 bases from J, with 10 bases between. The CDR3 sequence: CASSLEYGPSYEQYF. CDR3 in DNA: TGCGCCAGCAGCTTGGAGTACGGACCCTCCTACGAGCAGTACTTC.

V gene TRBV30 combines with J gene TRBJ1-2; D unclear. The V end lost 0 bases, the J end lost 7 bases, and 9 bases lay between the germline ends. The CDR3 has 12 residues. Germline assignment: CDR1 GTSNPN and CDR2 SVGIG (reference sequence). The CDR3 here is CAWSVPPGGYTF. As DNA, the CDR3 is TGTGCCTGGAGTGTACCTCCGGGTGGCTACACCTTC.

This clone was seen just once. V usage is TRBV6-6 and J usage is TRBJ1-1; TRBD1 matches at 10 bases. V gave up 7 bases and J gave up 13 bases; unmatched junction bases: 6. CDR1 and CDR2 (germline): MNHNY, SVGAGI (reference sequence). This CDR3 is 11 amino acids long. Here the CDR3 DNA reads TGTGCCAGCACCCCGGGACAGGGGTTTTTCTTT. Protein: CASTPGQGFFF.

This sequence joins TRBV18 and TRBJ1-2, with D hard to call. Germline V CDR1 and CDR2: KGHSH, LQKENI. The CDR3 runs 14 residues. Trimming stripped 0 bases from V and 3 bases from J, with 8 bases between. The CDR3 region is CASSPPSSDYGYTF. The CDR3 DNA reads TGTGCCAGCTCACCACCTTCGTCAGACTATGGCTACACCTTC. Complete variable domain (other parts from reference TRBV18 and TRBJ1-2): NAGVMQNPRHLVRRRGQEARLRCSPMKGHSHVYWYRQLPEEGLKFMVYLQKENIIDESGMPKERFSAEFPKEGPSILRIQQVVRGDSAAYFCASSPPSSDYGYTFGSGTRLTVV.

This clone occurred once. The chain carries TRBV10-1 and TRBJ2-5; tentatively, D is TRBD2 (6 bases). Germline CDR1 is WNHNN and CDR2 is SYGVQD (reference sequence). The CDR3 consists of 17 residues. V lost 2 bases and J lost 2, with 18 bases in between. CDR3 protein: CASSERRGVGGQETQYF. Written as DNA, the CDR3 is TGCGCCAGCAGTGAGCGTCGCGGGGTAGGCGGGCAAGAGACCCAGTACTTC.

This chain uses TRBV7-7 with TRBJ2-5; D remains ambiguous. Germline CDR1 is SSHAT and CDR2 is FNYEAQ (reference sequence). The CDR3 covers 14 residues. Trimming stripped 5 bases from V and 4 bases from J, with 14 bases between. In DNA form, the CDR3 reads TGTGCCAGCAGCCGATCCGCGGCCGCAGAGACCCAGTACTTC. It is translated as CASSRSAAAETQYF. The full variable domain, with the rest looked up from reference TRBV7-7 and TRBJ2-5, is GAGVSQSPRYKVTKRGQDVTLRCDPISSHATLYWYQQALGQGPEFLTYFNYEAQPDKSGLPSDRFSAERPEGSISTLTIQRTEQRDSAMYRCASSRSAAAETQYFGPGTRLLVL.

CDR3 region: CASSLVGQAQYF. The CDR3 nucleotides read TGTGCCAGCAGCTTAGTGGGACAGGCTCAGTACTTC. The chain has TRBV11-2 and TRBJ2-5, with 8 bases fitting TRBD1. The CDR3 extends over 12 amino acids. V was clipped by 1 base and J by 11 bases; unmatched bases: 3. Germline-derived CDR1 and CDR2 are SGHAT and FQNNGV.

This clone was detected only a few times. The chain couples TRBV7-2 to TRBJ1-3, with no clear D. Germline V gives CDR1 SGHTA, CDR2 FQGNSA. Trimming took 5 bases from V and 0 from J, leaving 14 bases between them. CDR3 length: 16 amino acids. The chain's CDR3 is CASSDNGRDSGNTIYF. The DNA of the CDR3 is TGTGCCAGCAGCGATAACGGACGCGACTCTGGAAACACCATATATTTT.

This chain connects TRBV18 to TRBJ1-2; D gene unclear. Germline CDR1 and CDR2: KGHSH and LQKENI. The CDR3 consists of 14 residues. Trimming took 5 bases from V and 2 from J, leaving 12 bases between them. For the CDR3, the DNA is TGTGCCAGCTCAGTCCTAGGGCGAAACTATGGCTACACCTTC. This translates into CASSVLGRNYGYTF.

The chain carries TRBV30 and TRBJ2-4; possibly TRBD2 for D (5 bases). Trimming removed 0 bases at V and 11 bases at J, with 14 bases between. The CDR3 length is 13 residues. CDR1 and CDR2 from the germline V gene are GTSNPN and SVGIG (reference sequence). CDR3 residues: CAWSVADASLQYF. The CDR3 nucleotides are TGTGCCTGGAGTGTAGCGGACGCAAGCCTTCAGTACTTC. Using reference TRBV30 and TRBJ2-4 for the parts outside the CDR3, the full variable domain is SQTIHQWPATLVQPVGSPLSLECTVEGTSNPNLYWYRQAAGRGLQLLFYSVGIGQISSEVPQNLSASRPQDRQFILSSKKLLLSDSGFYLCAWSVADASLQYFGAGTRLSVL.

The chain couples TRBV5-1 to TRBJ2-7; either TRBD1 or TRBD2 may supply D (7 bases each). Germline assignment: CDR1 SGHRS and CDR2 YFSETQ. The V gene lost 4 bases and the J gene lost 3 bases, with 20 bases spanning the gap. The CDR3 is made up of 16 amino acids. The CDR3 sequence is CASSVAGGGNLYEQYF. Here the CDR3 DNA reads TGCGCCAGCAGCGTGGCAGGGGGGGGAAACCTCTACGAGCAGTACTTC.

On this clone: The junction departs from the called germline gene at one end, perhaps through a read error. CDR3 bases: TGTGCCAGCAGTTTGGGGTCAGGGACGAACACCGGGGAGCTGTTTTTT. This sequence encodes CASSLGSGTNTGELFF. The chain joins TRBV5-5 to TRBJ2-2, with a weak D call TRBD1 (5 bases). The CDR3 contains 16 residues. Germline loops: CDR1 SGHKS, CDR2 YYEKEE (reference sequence). The full variable domain, completed using reference TRBV5-5 and TRBJ2-2, is DAGVTQSPTHLIKTRGQQVTLRCSPISGHKSVSWYQQVLGQGPQFIFQYYEKEERGRGNFPDRFSARQFPNYSSELNVNALLLGDSALYLCASSLGSGTNTGELFFGEGSRLTVL.

The CDR3 DNA follows: TGTGCCAGCAGTTCAAAGCGGGGGGGTACGAATACGCAGTATTTT. This codes for CASSSKRGGTNTQYF. This chain links TRBV6-6 with TRBJ2-3; TRBD2 aligns across 10 bases. V lost 4 bases, J lost 7 bases, and 8 bases stayed unmatched. The germline V gene has CDR1 MNHNY and CDR2 SVGAGI (reference sequence). This CDR3 contains 15 residues.

The chain links TRBV7-2 to TRBJ2-3, with 7 bases matching TRBD2. This CDR3 comprises 17 residues. Germline V gives CDR1 SGHTA, CDR2 FQGNSA. Trimming at V came to 2 bases and at J to 1 base, leaving 9 bases not matched to a gene. The CDR3 reads CASSLRGGGGGTDTQYF. DNA for the CDR3: TGTGCCAGCAGCTTAAGGGGAGGCGGGGGTGGCACAGATACGCAGTATTTT.